Reported below is one T cell receptor (beta chain). As yet, its antigen is unknown. The assay was immunoSEQ multiplex PCR, and TCRdb's table has in-frame clones only and misses some. Altogether over 130,000 clones are present, roughly 91% being singletons, with the ten largest covering 5.1%. Germline values: CDR1 SGHTA, CDR2 FQGNSA. This CDR3 is 14 amino acids long. The data belong to a study of T cell responses to AZD1222 COVID-19 vaccine. Study-level findings and limits: Of spike-specific TCRs, nearly half reportedly target regions left unmutated in variants. Females made up more of the donors, who were largely white British, and clonal diversity may have come out too low. Spike-specific TCR depth and breadth grew after two AZD1222 doses.

This TCR was recovered from an adult in good health. J is TRBJ2-7 and V is TRBV7-2; D is unresolved. The J call may be in error: the DNA end matches TRBJ2-1 better. This specimen was peripheral blood, taken on day 0 of AZD1222 vaccination. The CDR3 DNA follows: TGTGCCAGCAGCTTAGTTAGCCGATACAATGAGCAGTTCTTC. Its translation: CASSLVSRYNEQFF.